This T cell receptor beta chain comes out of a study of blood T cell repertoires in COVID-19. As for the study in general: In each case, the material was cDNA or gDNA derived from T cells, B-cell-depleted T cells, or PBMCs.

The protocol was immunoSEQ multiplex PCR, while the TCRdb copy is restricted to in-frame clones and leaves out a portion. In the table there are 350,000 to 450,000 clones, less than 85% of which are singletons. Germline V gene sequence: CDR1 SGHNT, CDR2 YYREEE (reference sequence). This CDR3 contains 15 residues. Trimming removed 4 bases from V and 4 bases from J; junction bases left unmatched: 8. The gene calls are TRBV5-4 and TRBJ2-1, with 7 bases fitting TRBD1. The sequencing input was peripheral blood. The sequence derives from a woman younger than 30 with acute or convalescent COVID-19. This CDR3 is CASSPTGTYYNEQFF. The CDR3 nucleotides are TGTGCCAGCAGCCCGACAGGGACCTATTACAATGAGCAGTTCTTC.